This T cell receptor beta chain was observed in a study of blood T cell repertoires in COVID-19. Overall study: Donors in the United States, Italy and Spain gave samples during acute or convalescent COVID-19. Nucleic acid was either cDNA or gDNA, and it came from T cells, B-cell-depleted T cells, or PBMCs.

As handled by the study authors: Amplification of reference gene primers was used by the study to estimate nucleated cell counts. Assay: immunoSEQ multiplex PCR; the TCRdb copy retains only in-frame clones and omits some. V, J and clone size are those of that table, while D and trimming were read from the DNA. The sample records about 220,000 clones, roughly 80% being singletons. V was cut by 3 bases and J by 8 bases, with 19 bases left in between. Germline CDR1 reads LNHDA; CDR2 reads SQIVND (reference sequence). The CDR3 runs 15 residues. This TCR was recovered from a woman aged 55-75 years with acute or convalescent COVID-19. The chain has TRBV19 and TRBJ1-2; D may be TRBD1 (6 bases). The sequenced material came from peripheral blood. The CDR3 sequence: CASSMSRPATGGYTF. CDR3 in DNA: TGTGCCAGTAGTATGTCCCGGCCCGCCACAGGGGGCTACACCTTC. The full variable domain, with the rest looked up from reference TRBV19 and TRBJ1-2, is DGGITQSPKYLFRKEGQNVTLSCEQNLNHDAMYWYRQDPGQGLRLIYYSQIVNDFQKGDIAEGYSVSREKKESFPLTVTSAQKNPTAFYLCASSMSRPATGGYTFGSGTRLTVV.